Listed here is a single TCR beta chain. Its antigen target is currently unknown. No per-base quality is available; no much larger clone lies one base away. The germline V gene specifies SGHTA as CDR1 and FQGNSA as CDR2. CDR3 length: 16 amino acids, cysteine to phenylalanine. The only DNA kept is the CDR3, 48 bases in frame from the first base. Compared with germline, V lacks 5 bases and J lacks 4 bases; bases without a gene match: 10. The CDR3 regions of human TCRbeta chains were subjected to immunosequencing. On the authors' methods: TCRs in the repertoires were matched against a reference library of SARS-CoV-2-specific TCRs that had been generated with the MIRA antigen-specificity platform. Breadth was defined as the fraction of unique TCRs that were SARS-CoV-2-associated. Depth was defined as the fraction of total T cells that were SARS-CoV-2-associated. Each spike-specific TCR was assigned to its reactive spike region and to a CD4 or CD8 class using the MIRA data. Log10-transformed breadth and depth values were compared by one-way ANOVA with Sidak's multiple comparisons tests. Entries here come from immuneACCESS through TCRdb and include only in-frame sequences with V and J called. Some clones fail to appear in such tables; in the studies checked, an unresolved V gene covers under half of the shortfall, and the cause of the remainder is unknown. That table supplies the V and J calls and clone size; D and trimming were determined from the DNA. The sample table holds 150,000 to 170,000 clones, of which about 87% were seen once. The top ten clonotypes cover around 3.1% of the sample.

The intended sense of this specimen's time point label: baseline before first vaccination. Vaccinee samples came from UK trials COV001 and COV002, including a single-blind randomized controlled phase 2/3 trial of AZD1222 (ChAdOx1 nCoV-19) in healthy adults. For TCRbeta chain sequencing, PBMC samples from trial participants were taken at day 0 and at day 28 after the second dose. The entry originates in a study of T cell responses to AZD1222 COVID-19 vaccine (dated by TCRdb to the early 2020s). Concerning the study at large: AZD1222 recipients whose second dose came at about 4 weeks and those whose second dose came at about 12 weeks were combined into one group, since spike-specific TCR depth and breadth did not differ between the two schedules. Enrollment into the trials was organized by age into subgroups of 18-55, 56-69 and 70-plus years, and those subgroups contained approximately 150, 30 and 60 TCR-sequenced participants, respectively. A total of 233 trial participants underwent TCR sequencing, of whom 207 had received two doses of AZD1222 and 26 had received two doses of the MenACWY control vaccine. Findings and caveats that apply to the study as a whole: In the small 56-69-year group, the increase in depth fell short of significance, most likely because of low power. CD4 TCRs associated with the vaccine covered the entire spike protein, and the dominant responses were in regions 160-218 and 743-854. Conclusions about previously exposed vaccinees are limited because only six or seven AZD1222 recipients were SARS-CoV-2 seropositive at baseline. Because no day 14 peak-response samples were available, the repertoires could be characterized only after the peak T cell response. Epitopes outside the regions mutated in the B.1.351 and B.1.1.7 variants were reportedly recognized by nearly half of the unique spike-specific TCRs. Most participants were white British and females outnumbered males, and the authors suggested that clonal diversity may have been underestimated. After two AZD1222 doses, spike-specific TCR breadth and depth were significantly higher than at day 0 and than in MenACWY recipients.

This clonotype originated in an adult in good health. This sequence uses TRBV7-2 and TRBJ1-2, with 10 bases aligning to TRBD1. The specimen comprised peripheral blood, sampled on day 0 of AZD1222 vaccination. The nucleotide sequence reads as follows: TGTGCCAGCAGCCCCGGGGGGACAGGGGCAGTCTATGGCTACACCTTC. This encodes CASSPGGTGAVYGYTF.